These 10 T cell receptor beta chains were all obtained from the same sample, sequenced in a study of shared clonotypes between healthy human individuals. Method: immunoSEQ multiplex PCR; TCRdb's copy keeps in-frame clones and lacks some. The data hold over a million clones, with 78% observed a single time. The sequencing input was memory CD4+ T cells from PBMCs. Subset meaning: CD45RA-negative fraction. The receptors stem from a man between 18 and 35 years old in good health. Some clones in this sample may be carry-over from other donors' samples.

The rearrangement uses TRBV28 and TRBJ1-5, with D possibly TRBD1 on 5 matching bases. The CDR3 sequence is 16 residues long. Germline V gene lookup returns CDR1 MDHEN and CDR2 SYDVKM. Trimming shortened V by 3 bases and J by 1 base, and 13 bases separated the two germline ends. The CDR3 sequence: CASSFRVGASNQPQHF. DNA for the CDR3: TGTGCCAGCAGTTTCCGTGTTGGGGCCAGCAATCAGCCCCAGCATTTT.

V is TRBV11-2 and J is TRBJ1-3; 8 bases fit TRBD1. Germline assignment: CDR1 SGHAT and CDR2 FQNNGV. The length of the CDR3 is 18 residues. V was pared by 2 bases and J by 0 bases, with 9 bases of the junction left unmatched. The CDR3 sequence: CASSLYGFGQGSGNTIYF. The CDR3 bases are TGTGCCAGCAGCTTATATGGTTTTGGACAGGGCTCTGGAAACACCATATATTTT.

The chain combines TRBV18 with TRBJ2-7, with D perhaps matching TRBD1 or TRBD2 (5 bases each). Germline values: CDR1 KGHSH, CDR2 LQKENI. This CDR3 is built from 14 residues. V was pared by 1 base and J by 1 base, with 8 bases between. The CDR3 sequence is CASSPRDGSYEQYF. CDR3 sequence (DNA): TGTGCCAGCTCACCACGGGACGGGTCCTACGAGCAGTACTTC.

The sample holds one count of this clone. The V gene is TRBV27, the J gene TRBJ1-2, with 7 nucleotides matching TRBD1. Germline lookup yields CDR1 MNHEY and CDR2 SMNVEV (reference sequence). Trimming cost V 5 bases and J 8 bases; bases outside gene matches: 17. The CDR3 contains 16 residues. The CDR3 DNA reads as TGTGCCAGCAGTCTCCGACAGGGCTTTCCCTCGAAGGGCTACACCTTC. Its protein product is CASSLRQGFPSKGYTF.

The rearrangement joins TRBV4-3 to TRBJ1-2; D gene uncertain. There are 15 residues in the CDR3. CDR1 is LGHNA, CDR2 YSLEER, per germline. V shed 4 bases and J shed 8 bases, with 20 bases lying between them. The CDR3 is CASSPTSQAQRGYTF. The DNA of the CDR3 is TGCGCCAGCAGCCCTACCTCCCAGGCCCAGAGGGGCTACACCTTC.

This clone turned up a few times. The chain uses TRBV4-2 and TRBJ2-2; 10 nucleotides line up with TRBD2. Losses at the gene ends were 1 base for V and 4 bases for J; bases not matched to a gene: 3. Germline values: CDR1 LGHNA, CDR2 YNFKEQ. The CDR3 covers 16 residues. DNA for the CDR3: TGTGCCAGCAGCCAAGTTCGGACTAGCGGCACCGGGGAGCTGTTTTTT. Amino acid sequence: CASSQVRTSGTGELFF.

V is TRBV5-8 and J is TRBJ1-2; D perhaps matches TRBD1 (6 bases). Deletions cut 10 bases from V and 4 bases from J, with 17 bases between. This CDR3 comprises 13 residues. CDR1 and CDR2 (germline): SGHTS, YDEGEE. CDR3 sequence (DNA): TGTGCCCAAAGGGACATTTATTTCTATGGCTACACCTTC. Translating gives CAQRDIYFYGYTF.

This clone appeared a single time. The V and J genes are TRBV28 and TRBJ1-2, with 8 bases that match TRBD1. The CDR3 runs to 15 residues. Losses at the gene ends were 3 bases for V and 4 bases for J; bases not matched to a gene: 7. Germline loops: CDR1 MDHEN, CDR2 SYDVKM. The CDR3 loop is CASSFRQGRGYGYTF. The DNA of the CDR3 is TGTGCCAGCAGTTTCAGACAGGGGCGCGGCTATGGCTACACCTTC.

The rearrangement joins TRBV5-1 to TRBJ1-1, with 12 bases lining up with TRBD1. J lost 4 bases, V lost 4 bases, and 5 bases had no gene match. CDR3 length: 15 residues. The germline gives CDR1 SGHRS, CDR2 YFSETQ. The chain's CDR3 is CASSKGQGAVTEAFF. Here the CDR3 DNA reads TGCGCCAGCAGCAAGGGACAGGGGGCGGTCACTGAAGCTTTCTTT.

The V and J genes are TRBV6-1 and TRBJ1-2; tentatively, D is TRBD1 (5 bases). CDR3 length equals 12 residues. Germline CDR1 MNHNS, CDR2 SASEGT. Trimming pared 4 bases from V and 6 bases from J, leaving 9 bases between. CDR3 sequence: CASSVGGHGYTF. CDR3 DNA sequence: TGTGCCAGCAGTGTGGGGGGTCATGGCTACACCTTC.